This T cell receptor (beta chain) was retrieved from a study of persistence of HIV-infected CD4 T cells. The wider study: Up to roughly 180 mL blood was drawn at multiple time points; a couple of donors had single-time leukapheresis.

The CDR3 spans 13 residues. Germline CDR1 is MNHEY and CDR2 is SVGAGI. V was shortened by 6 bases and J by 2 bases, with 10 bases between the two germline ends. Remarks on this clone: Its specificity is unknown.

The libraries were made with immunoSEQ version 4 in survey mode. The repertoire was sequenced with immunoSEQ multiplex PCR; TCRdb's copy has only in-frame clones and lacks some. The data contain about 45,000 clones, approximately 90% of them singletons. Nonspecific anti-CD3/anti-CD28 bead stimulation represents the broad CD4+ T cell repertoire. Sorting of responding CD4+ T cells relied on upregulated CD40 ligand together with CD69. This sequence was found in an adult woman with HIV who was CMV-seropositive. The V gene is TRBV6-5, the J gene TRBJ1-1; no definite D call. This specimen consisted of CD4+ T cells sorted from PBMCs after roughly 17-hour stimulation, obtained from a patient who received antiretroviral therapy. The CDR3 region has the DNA TGTGCCAGCAGGGAGGGCCAAAACACTGAAGCTTTCTTT. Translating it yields CASREGQNTEAFF.